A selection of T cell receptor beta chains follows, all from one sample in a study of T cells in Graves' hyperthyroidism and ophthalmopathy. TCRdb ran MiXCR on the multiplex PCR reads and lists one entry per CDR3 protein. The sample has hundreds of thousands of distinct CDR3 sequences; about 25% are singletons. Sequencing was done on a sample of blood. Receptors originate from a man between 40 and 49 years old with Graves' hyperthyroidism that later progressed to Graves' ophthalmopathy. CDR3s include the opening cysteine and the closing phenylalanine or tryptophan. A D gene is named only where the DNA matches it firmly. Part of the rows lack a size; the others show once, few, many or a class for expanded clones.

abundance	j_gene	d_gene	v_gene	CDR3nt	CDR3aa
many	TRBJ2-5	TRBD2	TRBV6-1	TGTGCCAGCAGTGAAAGGCTAGCGGAACTAGAGACCCAGTACTTC	CASSERLAELETQYF
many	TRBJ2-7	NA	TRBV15	TGTGCCACCAGCAGAATACCGGGACCCAGGGCTTCCTACGAGCAGTACTTC	CATSRIPGPRASYEQYF
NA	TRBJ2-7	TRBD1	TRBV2	TGTGCCAGCAGGCGGGACAGGGTGCCGTACGAGCAGTACTTC	CASRRDRVPYEQYF
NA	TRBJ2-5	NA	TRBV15	TGTGCCACGGGGCGAGGGGGTCAAGAGACCCAGTACTTC	CATGRGGQETQYF
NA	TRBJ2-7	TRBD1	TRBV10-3	TGTGCCATCAGTGCTTCCTCCGGGACAGGGGCCTACGAGCAGTACTTC	CAISASSGTGAYEQYF
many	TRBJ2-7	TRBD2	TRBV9	TGTGCCAGCAGCACCGAGGGCGGGAGGGGTTACGAGCAGTACTTC	CASSTEGGRGYEQYF
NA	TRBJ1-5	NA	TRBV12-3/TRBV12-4	TGTGCCAGCAGTTTGCAGGCAGGCACTTATAGCAATCAGCCCCAGCATTTT	CASSLQAGTYSNQPQHF
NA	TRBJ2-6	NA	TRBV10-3	TGTGCCATCAGGGCCAACGTCCTGACTTTC	CAIRANVLTF
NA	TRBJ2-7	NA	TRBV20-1	TGCAGTGCTAGGGACGGCTCTTACGAGCAGTACTTC	CSARDGSYEQYF
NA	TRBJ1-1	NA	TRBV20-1	TGCAGTGCTCCGAGGGCCCAGGGGGCTTTCTTT	CSAPRAQGAFF
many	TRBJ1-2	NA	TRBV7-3	TGTGCCAGCAGCGCGATAGGGTATGGCTACACCTTC	CASSAIGYGYTF
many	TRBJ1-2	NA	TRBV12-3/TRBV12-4	TGTGCCAGCAGTTTACTGACAGACCTCTATGGCTACACCTTC	CASSLLTDLYGYTF
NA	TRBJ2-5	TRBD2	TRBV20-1	TGCAGTGCCGAACGGGGGGGCCTTGAGACCCAGTACTTC	CSAERGGLETQYF
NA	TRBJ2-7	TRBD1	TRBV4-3	TGCGCCAGCAGCCAGGGAACCGGGACAGGTGGGGAGCAGTACTTC	CASSQGTGTGGEQYF
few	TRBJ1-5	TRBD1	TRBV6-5	TGTGCCAGCAGTTGGGACAGGGAATTTTATGGCAATCAGCCCCAGCATTTT	CASSWDREFYGNQPQHF
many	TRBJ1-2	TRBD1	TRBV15	TGTGCCACCAGCAGAGAGAGGGGACAGCGCTATGGCTACACCTTC	CATSRERGQRYGYTF
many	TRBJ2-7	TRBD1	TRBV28	TGTGCCAGCAGTTTATTGACAGGGGCCTACGAGCAGTACTTC	CASSLLTGAYEQYF
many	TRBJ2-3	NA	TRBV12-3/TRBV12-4	TGTGCCAGCAGCCCTGAGGCCTTCACAGATACGCAGTATTTT	CASSPEAFTDTQYF
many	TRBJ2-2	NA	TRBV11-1	TGTGCCAGCAGCTCAAAAAGCAGGACAATGAACACCGGGGAGCTGTTTTTT	CASSSKSRTMNTGELFF
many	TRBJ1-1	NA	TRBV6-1	TGTGCCAGCGGTGTGGACAGGAACACTGAAGCTTTCTTT	CASGVDRNTEAFF
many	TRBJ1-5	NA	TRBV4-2	TGTGCCAGCAGCCTAACGGAGCTAAACAATCAGCCCCAGCATTTT	CASSLTELNNQPQHF
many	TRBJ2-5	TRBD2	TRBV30	TGTGCCTGGAGCCGACTAGCGGGAGTGGCAGAGACCCAGTACTTC	CAWSRLAGVAETQYF
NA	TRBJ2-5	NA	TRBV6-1	TGTGCCAGCAGGGTAGGGCCCCGGTCGCCCCAGTACTTC	CASRVGPRSPQYF
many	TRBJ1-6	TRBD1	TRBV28	TGTGCCAGCAGTCGAATCGACAGGGCCAATTCACCCCTCCACTTT	CASSRIDRANSPLHF
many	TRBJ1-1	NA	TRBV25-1	TGTGCCAGCAGTGAATGTACGGAAGAAGCTTTCTTT	CASSECTEEAFF
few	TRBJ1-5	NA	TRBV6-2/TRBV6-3	TGTGCCAGCAGCCAAGCCGGGAGAGGTTTTTTTCCGCCCCAGCATTTT	CASSQAGRGFFPPQHF
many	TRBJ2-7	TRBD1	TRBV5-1	TGCGCCAGCAGCATCGGACAGGGTGTCTACGAGCAGTACTTC	CASSIGQGVYEQYF
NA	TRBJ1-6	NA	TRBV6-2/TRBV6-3	TGTGCCAGCAGTTACTCACGAAGCTCCTATAATTCACCCCTCCACTTT	CASSYSRSSYNSPLHF
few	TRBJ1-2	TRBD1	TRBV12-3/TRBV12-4	TGTGCCAGCAGTTCGACAGGGTTTGGCTATGGCTACACCTTC	CASSSTGFGYGYTF
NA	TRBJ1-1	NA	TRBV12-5	TGTGCTAGTGGCACCGCTGACGAAGCTTTCTTT	CASGTADEAFF
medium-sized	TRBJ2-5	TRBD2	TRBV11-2	TGTGCCAGCAGCTCCACACTAGCGGGAGTCCTTTTAGAGACCCAGTACTTC	CASSSTLAGVLLETQYF
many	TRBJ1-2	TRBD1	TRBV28	TGTGCCAGCAGTTGGAGGGGACAGGGTATTCCCTACTATGGCTACACCTTC	CASSWRGQGIPYYGYTF
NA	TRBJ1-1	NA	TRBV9	TGTGCCAGCAGCCCGAGCTGGGGGGACACTGAAGCTTTCTTT	CASSPSWGDTEAFF
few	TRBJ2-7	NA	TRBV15	TGTGCCACCAGCAGAGATCCTGGACCGAGTCCCTACGAGCAGTACTTC	CATSRDPGPSPYEQYF
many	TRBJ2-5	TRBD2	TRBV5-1	TGCGCCAGCAGCTTGGGTCCCGGCAGCGGGAGGATCGAGACCCAGTACTTC	CASSLGPGSGRIETQYF
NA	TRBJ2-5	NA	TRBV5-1	TGCGCCAGCAGCTTGCACGGGACGCGGCAAGAGACCCAGTACTTC	CASSLHGTRQETQYF
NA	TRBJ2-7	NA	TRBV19	TGTGCCAGTAGTACCGGGATAGGCTACGAGCAGTACTTC	CASSTGIGYEQYF
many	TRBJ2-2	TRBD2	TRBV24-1	TGTGCCACCAGTGAAGAGCGGGAGCGGGCCGGGGAGCTGTTTTTT	CATSEERERAGELFF
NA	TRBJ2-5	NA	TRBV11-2	TGTGCCAGCAGCTTAGGACTTCTCTACACGGAGACCCAGTACTTC	CASSLGLLYTETQYF
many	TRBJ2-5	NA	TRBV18	TGTGCCAGCTCAATATCCGGGTCCGAGGGACGTGCCCAGTACTTC	CASSISGSEGRAQYF
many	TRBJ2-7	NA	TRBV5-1	TGCGCCAGCAGCCCCGGGCGGGACGGAACCTACGAGCAGTACTTC	CASSPGRDGTYEQYF
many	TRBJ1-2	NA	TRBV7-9	TGTGCCAGCAGCTTAGGGGCGACAGGCTATGGCTACACCTTC	CASSLGATGYGYTF